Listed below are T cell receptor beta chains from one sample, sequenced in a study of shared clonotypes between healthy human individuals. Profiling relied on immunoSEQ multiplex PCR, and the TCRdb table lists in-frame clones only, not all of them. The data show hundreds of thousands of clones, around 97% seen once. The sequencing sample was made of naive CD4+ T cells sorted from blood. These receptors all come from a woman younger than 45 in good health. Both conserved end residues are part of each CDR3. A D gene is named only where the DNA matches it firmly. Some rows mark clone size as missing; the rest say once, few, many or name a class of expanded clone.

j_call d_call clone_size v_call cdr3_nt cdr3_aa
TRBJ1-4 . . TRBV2 TGTGCCAGCAGTGTACGAGGGTTCGATGAAAAACTGTTTTTT CASSVRGFDEKLFF
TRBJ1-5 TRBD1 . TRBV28 TGTGCCAGCAGTCAGGGACAGGGTGGAAGGCAGCCCCAGCATTTT CASSQGQGGRQPQHF
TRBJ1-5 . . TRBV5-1 TGCGCCAGCAGCCCGGGGGGGATTAAGCAGCCCCAGCATTTT CASSPGGIKQPQHF
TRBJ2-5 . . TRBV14 TGTGCCAGCAGCCAAGATTCAGGCACCGAGACCCAGTACTTC CASSQDSGTETQYF
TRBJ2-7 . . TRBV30 TGTGCCTGGAACCCAGGCTCCTACGAGCAGTACTTC CAWNPGSYEQYF
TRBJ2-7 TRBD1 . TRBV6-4 TGTGCCACCGGGACAGGGGGCAGCGAGCAGTACTTC CATGTGGSEQYF
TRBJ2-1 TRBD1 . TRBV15 TGTGCCACCAGCAGACGGCCCGGGACAGGGGTCAATGAGCAGTTCTTC CATSRRPGTGVNEQFF
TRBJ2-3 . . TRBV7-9 TGTGCCAGCAGCTTACGGGCTGCTAGCACAGATACGCAGTATTTT CASSLRAASTDTQYF
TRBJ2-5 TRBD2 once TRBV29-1 TGCAGCGTTCCCAGGACTAGTGGCGAGACCCAGTACTTC CSVPRTSGETQYF
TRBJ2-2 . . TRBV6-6 TGTGCCAGCAGGGGAGGGGGGCCTTTCACCGGGGAGCTGTTTTTT CASRGGGPFTGELFF
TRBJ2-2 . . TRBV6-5 TGTGCCAGCAGTTACTCGAGAGGTTTGAACGGGGAGCTGTTTTTT CASSYSRGLNGELFF
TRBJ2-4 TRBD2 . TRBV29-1 TGCAGCGTAACCGGGACTAGCGATGACATTCAGTACTTC CSVTGTSDDIQYF
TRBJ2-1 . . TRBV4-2 TGTGCCAGCAGCCAAGCGACAACAGACGACAATGAGCAGTTCTTC CASSQATTDDNEQFF
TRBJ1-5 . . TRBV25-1 TGTGCCAGGAAGCAGCAGTATAGCAATCAGCCCCAGCATTTT CARKQQYSNQPQHF
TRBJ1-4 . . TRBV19 TGTGCCAGTAAACGTCAGGGGCCTGGTGGTGAAAAACTGTTTTTT CASKRQGPGGEKLFF
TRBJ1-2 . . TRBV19 TGTGCCAGTAGTGACCGGGGCTACGGAAGAAATGGCTACACCTTC CASSDRGYGRNGYTF
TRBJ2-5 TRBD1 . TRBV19 TGTGCCAGTAGTATAGGCCGGGACAGGGAGGGCCGGGAGACCCAGTACTTC CASSIGRDREGRETQYF
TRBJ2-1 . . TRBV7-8 TGTGCCAGCAGCCCCCAAGCGGACTACCGGACCAATGAGCAGTTCTTC CASSPQADYRTNEQFF
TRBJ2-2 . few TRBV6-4 TGTGCCAGCAGTGACACACGGAACACCGGGGAGCTGTTTTTT CASSDTRNTGELFF
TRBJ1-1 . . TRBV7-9 TGTGCCAGCAGCTTGACCGATACCAACACTGAAGCTTTCTTT CASSLTDTNTEAFF
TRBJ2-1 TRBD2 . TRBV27 TGTGCCAGCAGACCCCTAGCGGGGACTAATGAGCAGTTCTTC CASRPLAGTNEQFF
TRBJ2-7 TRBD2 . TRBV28 TGTGCCAGCAGTTTGGGTTACAAGGGCGGGAGGGCCTACGAGCAGTACTTC CASSLGYKGGRAYEQYF
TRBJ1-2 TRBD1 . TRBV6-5 TGTGCCAGCAGTCCCGACAGGGGAACGCATGGCTACACCTTC CASSPDRGTHGYTF
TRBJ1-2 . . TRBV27 TGTGCCAGCAGTTTAGACGCTAACTATGGCTACACCTTC CASSLDANYGYTF
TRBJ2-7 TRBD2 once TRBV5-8 TGTGCCAGCAGCCTTGGGACTAGCGGGAGTAGCGAGCAGTACTTC CASSLGTSGSSEQYF
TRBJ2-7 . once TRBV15 TGTGCCACCAGCAGAGATGGGGGTCTTCGCAACCGTCACTTC CATSRDGGLRNRHF
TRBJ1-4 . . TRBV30 TGTGCCTGGAGTGTACAGGGTGGGAATGAAAAACTGTTTTTT CAWSVQGGNEKLFF
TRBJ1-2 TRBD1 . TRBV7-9 TGTGCCAGCAGCACCGGGACAGGGGATGGCTACACCTTC CASSTGTGDGYTF
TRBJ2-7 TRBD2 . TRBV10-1 TGCGCCAGCAGGGGACTAGCGGGAGGGTCCTACGAGCAGTACTTC CASRGLAGGSYEQYF
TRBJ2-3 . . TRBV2 TGTGCCAGCAGTGAAGCTCTACCTACGCAGTATTTT CASSEALPTQYF
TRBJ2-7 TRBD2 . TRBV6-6 TGTGCCAGCAGTCTAGCGGGCCTGACCTACGAGCAGTACTTC CASSLAGLTYEQYF
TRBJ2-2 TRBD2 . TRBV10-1 TGCGCCAGCAGTGACGGGCTAGCGGGCCCCCCGAACACCGGGGAGCTGTTTTTT CASSDGLAGPPNTGELFF